This T cell receptor beta chain was found in a study of blood T cell repertoires in COVID-19. Turning to the study itself: Acute and convalescent COVID-19 samples came from the United States, Italy and Spain.

Here immunoSEQ multiplex PCR was the method, and the copy in TCRdb shows in-frame clones only, minus some. The sample consists of about 220,000 clones, around 83% of them appearing once. The CDR3 is made up of 13 amino acids. CDR1 is SQVTM and CDR2 is ANQGSEA in the germline V gene. Trimming stripped 2 bases from V and 0 bases from J, with 7 bases between. The rearrangement links TRBV29-1 to TRBJ1-1; a weak D match, TRBD1 (5 bases). The source material was PBMCs or T cells enriched from blood (not recorded which). This TCR was recovered from a woman between 35 and 50 years old with acute COVID-19. The chain's CDR3 is CSVELQVNTEAFF. Here the CDR3 DNA reads TGCAGCGTTGAATTACAGGTGAACACTGAAGCTTTCTTT.